This TCR beta chain was sequenced for a study of blood T cell repertoires in COVID-19. This clone occurred many times. Germline-derived CDR1 and CDR2 are SGHDT and YYEEEE. J was trimmed by 7 bases and V by 3 bases; bases with no gene match: 3. This CDR3 is built from 12 residues. Assay: immunoSEQ multiplex PCR; the TCRdb copy retains only in-frame clones and omits some. The data contain about 210,000 clones, about 86% of them singletons. Sequences were obtained from peripheral blood. This clonotype was obtained from a man in his fifties with active or convalescent COVID-19. This chain joins TRBV5-6 and TRBJ1-1; 7 bases fit TRBD1. As DNA, the CDR3 is TGTGCCAGCAGCTGGACAGGAGGTGAAGCTTTCTTT. Translation gives CASSWTGGEAFF.